This T cell receptor (beta chain) was sequenced during a study of shared clonotypes between healthy human individuals. Looked up from germline, CDR1 is SNHLY and CDR2 is FYNNEI. V shed 10 bases and J 5 bases; nucleotides not matched to a gene: 7. The CDR3 length is 12 residues. The study ran the assay at deep level. Replicate PCRs for sorted subsets used 200 ng DNA; this equaled some 30,000 T cell genomes. TCRdb keeps only in-frame clones here, not all; method: immunoSEQ multiplex PCR. The sample lists about 2.1 million clones, around 93% occurring once. Selected positively for CCR7 and CD45RO-negative, naive CD8 cells excluded terminally differentiated effector memory CD45RA+ cells.

Input material: naive CD8+ T cells from PBMCs. This clonotype was obtained from a man between 18 and 29 years old in good health. Some clones in this sample may be carry-over from other donors' samples. The rearrangement joins TRBV2 to TRBJ2-7, with 8 bases fitting TRBD1. CDR3 nucleotide sequence: TGTGCCACCTCGGACAGGGTAAACGAGCAGTACTTC. This codes for CATSDRVNEQYF.